This TCR beta chain stems from a study of blood T cell repertoires in COVID-19. Germline trimming cut 6 bases from V and 0 bases from J; bases unmatched to any gene: 7. Germline CDR1 and CDR2: SGHNT and YYREEE (reference sequence). The CDR3 totals 15 residues. TCRdb's table, derived via immunoSEQ multiplex PCR, lists solely in-frame clones and lacks some. The sample lists about 130,000 clones; approximately 84% were seen once. The source of this sequence is a human donor in a cohort sampled during active COVID-19. The sample consisted of peripheral blood. The rearrangement joins TRBV5-4 to TRBJ2-3; the match to TRBD2 covers 7 bases. The CDR3 bases are TGTGCCAGCAAGGGAAGCGGGGCTAGCACAGATACGCAGTATTTT. This gives the protein CASKGSGASTDTQYF.